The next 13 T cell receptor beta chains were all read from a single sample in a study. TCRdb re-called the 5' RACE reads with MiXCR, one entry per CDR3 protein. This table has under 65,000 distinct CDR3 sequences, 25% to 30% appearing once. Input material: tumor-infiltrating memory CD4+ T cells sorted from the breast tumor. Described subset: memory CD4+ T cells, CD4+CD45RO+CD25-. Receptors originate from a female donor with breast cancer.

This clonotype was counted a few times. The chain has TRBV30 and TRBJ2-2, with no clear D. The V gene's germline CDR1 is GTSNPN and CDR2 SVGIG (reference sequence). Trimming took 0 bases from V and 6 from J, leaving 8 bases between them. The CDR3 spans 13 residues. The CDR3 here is CAWSVETSGELFF. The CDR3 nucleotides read TGTGCCTGGAGTGTCGAGACGTCCGGGGAGCTGTTTTTT. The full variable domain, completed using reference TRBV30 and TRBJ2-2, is SQTIHQWPATLVQPVGSPLSLECTVEGTSNPNLYWYRQAAGRGLQLLFYSVGIGQISSEVPQNLSASRPQDRQFILSSKKLLLSDSGFYLCAWSVETSGELFFGEGSRLTVL.

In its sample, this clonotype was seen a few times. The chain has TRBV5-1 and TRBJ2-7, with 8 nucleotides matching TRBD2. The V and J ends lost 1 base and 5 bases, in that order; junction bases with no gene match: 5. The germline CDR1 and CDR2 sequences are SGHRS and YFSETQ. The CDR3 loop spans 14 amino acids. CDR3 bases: TGCGCCAGCAGCTTGTTGCTGCGGGAGGACGAGCAGTACTTC. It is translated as CASSLLLREDEQYF.

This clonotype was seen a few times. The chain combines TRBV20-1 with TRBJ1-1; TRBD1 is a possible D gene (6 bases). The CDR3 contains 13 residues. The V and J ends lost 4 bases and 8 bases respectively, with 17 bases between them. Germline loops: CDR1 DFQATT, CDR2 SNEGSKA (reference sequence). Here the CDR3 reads CSATLDSRPEAFF. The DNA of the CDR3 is TGCAGTGCTACCTTGGACAGCCGCCCAGAAGCTTTCTTT.

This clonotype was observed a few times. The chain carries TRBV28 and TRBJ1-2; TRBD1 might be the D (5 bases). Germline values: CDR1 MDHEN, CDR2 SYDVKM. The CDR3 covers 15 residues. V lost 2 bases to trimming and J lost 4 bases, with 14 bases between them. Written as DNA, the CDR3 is TGTGCCAGCAGTTTACCCGGGGGGGGGATCTATGGCTACACCTTC. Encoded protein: CASSLPGGGIYGYTF.

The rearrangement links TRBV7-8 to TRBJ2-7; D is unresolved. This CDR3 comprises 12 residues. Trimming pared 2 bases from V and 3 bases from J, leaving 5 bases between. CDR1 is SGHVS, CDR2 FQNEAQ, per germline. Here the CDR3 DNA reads TGTGCCAGCAGCTTAAATGTCTACGAGCAGTACTTC. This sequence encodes CASSLNVYEQYF.

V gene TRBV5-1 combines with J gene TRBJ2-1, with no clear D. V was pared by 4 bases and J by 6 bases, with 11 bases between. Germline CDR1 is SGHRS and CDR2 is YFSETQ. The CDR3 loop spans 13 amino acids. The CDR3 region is CASSVLAGNEQFF. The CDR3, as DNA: TGCGCCAGCAGCGTACTCGCCGGCAATGAGCAGTTCTTC.

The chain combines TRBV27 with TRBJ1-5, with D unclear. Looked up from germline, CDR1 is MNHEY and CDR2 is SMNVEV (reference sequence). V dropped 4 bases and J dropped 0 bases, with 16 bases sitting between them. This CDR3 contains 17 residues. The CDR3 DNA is TGTGCCAGCAGTTCCTACTCAGTCCGAGGTAGCAATCAGCCCCAGCATTTT. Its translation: CASSSYSVRGSNQPQHF.

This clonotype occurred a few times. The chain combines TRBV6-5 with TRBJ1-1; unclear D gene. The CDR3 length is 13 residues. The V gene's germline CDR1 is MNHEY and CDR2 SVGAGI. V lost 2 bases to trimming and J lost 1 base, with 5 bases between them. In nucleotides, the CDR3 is TGTGCCAGCAGTTACGACGGGAACACTGAAGCTTTCTTT. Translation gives CASSYDGNTEAFF.

This CDR3 reads CASGPSWTGEDGYTF. DNA for the CDR3: TGCGCCAGCGGCCCCTCGTGGACAGGGGAGGATGGCTACACCTTC. The rearrangement uses TRBV4-3 and TRBJ1-2, with 9 bases fitting TRBD1. J was trimmed by 6 bases and V by 8 bases; bases with no gene match: 13. Germline V CDR1 and CDR2: LGHNA, YSLEER. The length of the CDR3 is 15 residues.

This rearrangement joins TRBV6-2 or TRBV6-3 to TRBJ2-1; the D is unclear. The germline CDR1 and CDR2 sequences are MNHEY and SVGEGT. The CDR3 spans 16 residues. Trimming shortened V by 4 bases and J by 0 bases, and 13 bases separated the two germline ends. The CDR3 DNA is TGTGCCAGCAGTTTTAGAATGCGGAGCTCCTACAATGAGCAGTTCTTC. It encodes CASSFRMRSSYNEQFF.

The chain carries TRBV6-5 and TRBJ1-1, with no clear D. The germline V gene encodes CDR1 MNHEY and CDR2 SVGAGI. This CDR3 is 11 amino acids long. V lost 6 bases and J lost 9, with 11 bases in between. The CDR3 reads CASSHNNQAFF. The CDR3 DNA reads TGTGCCAGCAGCCACAACAATCAAGCTTTCTTT.

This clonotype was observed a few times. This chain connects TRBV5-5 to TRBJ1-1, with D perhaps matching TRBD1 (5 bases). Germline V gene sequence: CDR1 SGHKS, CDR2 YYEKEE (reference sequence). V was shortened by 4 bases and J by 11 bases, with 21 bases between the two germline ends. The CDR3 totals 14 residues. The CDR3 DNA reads TGTGCCAGCAGCGGGACGCCTGTAGCGGGGTGGGCTTTCTTT. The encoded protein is CASSGTPVAGWAFF.

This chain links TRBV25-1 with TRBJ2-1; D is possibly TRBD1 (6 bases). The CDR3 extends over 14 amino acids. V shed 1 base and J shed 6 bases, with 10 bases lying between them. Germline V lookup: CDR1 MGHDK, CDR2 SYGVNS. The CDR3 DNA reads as TGTGCCAGCAGTGAATTTGGGGGCCGCAATGAGCAGTTCTTC. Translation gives CASSEFGGRNEQFF. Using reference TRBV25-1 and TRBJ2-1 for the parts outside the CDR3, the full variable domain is EADIYQTPRYLVIGTGKKITLECSQTMGHDKMYWYQQDPGMELHLIHYSYGVNSTEKGDLSSESTVSRIRTEHFPLTLESARPSHTSQYLCASSEFGGRNEQFFGPGTRLTVL.